This TCR beta chain comes out of a study of OX40 agonist ivuxolimab in advanced cancers. Study-wide background: In this cohort, patients received ivuxolimab, an agonistic anti-OX40 (CD134) antibody. Regarding the study as a whole: Within 6 weeks, CD4+ and CD8+ blood T cells expanded clonally at 0.1 to 3.0 mg/kg.

With regard to this clone: Its cognate antigen is unknown.

The CDR3 extends over 15 amino acids. Trimming took off 8 bases at V and 3 bases at J, with 19 bases between the two ends. The germline V gene encodes CDR1 MDHEN and CDR2 SYDVKM. Sequencing used immunoSEQ multiplex PCR; TCRdb keeps in-frame clones, though not all of them. The sample includes about 66,000 clones, around 87% of them seen just once. The starting material was CD4+ or CD8+ T cells sorted from blood, obtained in a trial of the OX40 agonist ivuxolimab. This TCR was recovered from an adult with an advanced solid tumor such as melanoma, head and neck, liver or kidney cancer. The V and J genes are TRBV28 and TRBJ1-2; maybe TRBD1 (6 bases). The CDR3 loop reads CASAPRGVLYYGYTF. CDR3 DNA sequence: TGTGCCAGCGCCCCGAGGGGGGTGCTTTACTATGGCTACACCTTC.